These 11 T cell receptor beta chains share one sample of origin, sequenced in a study of blood T cell repertoires in COVID-19. The method was immunoSEQ multiplex PCR; TCRdb's version includes in-frame clones alone and lacks a portion of them. Of some 130,000 clones listed, roughly 86% were seen once; the top ten hold roughly 12%. The sequenced sample consisted of peripheral blood. These receptors came from a human donor in a cohort sampled during active COVID-19.

This clone was seen more than once but under ten times. V is TRBV5-5 and J is TRBJ1-1; the D gene is possibly TRBD1 (5 bases). The germline gives CDR1 SGHKS, CDR2 YYEKEE (reference sequence). Trimming removed 0 bases at V and 1 base at J, with 10 bases between. This CDR3 spans 15 amino acids. The CDR3 DNA is TGTGCCAGCAGCTTGGAGGGACTTCCGAACACTGAAGCTTTCTTT. It is translated as CASSLEGLPNTEAFF.

V gene TRBV7-9 combines with J gene TRBJ1-2; no firm D call. The CDR3 totals 14 residues. V lost 10 bases and J lost 0, with 15 bases in between. CDR1 SEHNR and CDR2 FQNEAQ come from the germline V gene (reference sequence). The CDR3 here is CANTPKEANYGYTF. CDR3 nucleotide sequence: TGTGCCAACACTCCCAAAGAGGCTAACTATGGCTACACCTTC. Drawing the rest from reference TRBV7-9 and TRBJ1-2, the complete variable domain is DTGVSQNPRHKITKRGQNVTFRCDPISEHNRLYWYRQTLGQGPEFLTYFQNEAQLEKSRLLSDRFSAERPKGSFSTLEIQRTEQGDSAMYLCANTPKEANYGYTFGSGTRLTVV.

This clone occurred a few times. The V gene is TRBV6-5, the J gene TRBJ1-5, with D possibly TRBD1 on 6 matching bases. Trimming stripped 0 bases from V and 7 bases from J, with 13 bases between. Germline assignment: CDR1 MNHEY and CDR2 SVGAGI. The CDR3 runs to 15 residues. CDR3 residues: CASSYSYRVGQPQHF. The CDR3 DNA sequence: TGTGCCAGCAGTTACTCGTACAGGGTGGGGCAGCCCCAGCATTTT.

The chain has TRBV3-1 (or the pseudogene TRBV3-2) and TRBJ2-5; D is perhaps TRBD2 (6 bases). Germline V CDR1 and CDR2: LGHDT, YNNKEL (reference sequence). Trimming cost V 3 bases and J 5 bases, with 10 bases left between them. This CDR3 is 13 amino acids long. The CDR3 DNA is TGTGCCAGCAGCCACTCAGGGAGGGAGACCCAGTACTTC. This encodes CASSHSGRETQYF.

There are a few counts of this clone. This chain uses TRBV7-2 with TRBJ1-5; maybe TRBD1 (6 bases). Deletions cut 5 bases from V and 4 bases from J, with 12 bases between. Germline CDR1 SGHTA, CDR2 FQGNSA. This CDR3 is built from 14 residues. The CDR3 spells CASSPGQNNQPQHF. CDR3 bases: TGTGCCAGCAGCCCAGGACAGAATAATCAGCCCCAGCATTTT.

The V call is TRBV7-3, the J call TRBJ2-1; 8 bases are a match to TRBD2. CDR3 size: 15 residues. The germline V gene has CDR1 SGHTA and CDR2 FQGTGA. V dropped 5 bases and J dropped 3; count of bases not matched to a gene: 6. CDR3 bases: TGTGCCAGCAGCGCAACTAGCGGCAACTACAATGAGCAGTTCTTC. It translates to CASSATSGNYNEQFF.

The chain carries TRBV27 and TRBJ1-5; no clear D. From germline, CDR1 is MNHEY and CDR2 SMNVEV (reference sequence). This CDR3 is built from 13 residues. V was shortened by 5 bases and J by 5 bases, with 10 bases between the two germline ends. The chain's CDR3 is CASSPLIYQPQHF. In DNA form, the CDR3 reads TGTGCCAGCAGTCCCCTAATCTATCAGCCCCAGCATTTT.

The rearrangement links TRBV28 to TRBJ1-2; TRBD1 aligns across 9 bases. This CDR3 is built from 15 residues. CDR1 is MDHEN and CDR2 is SYDVKM in the germline V gene. V lost 6 bases, J lost 6 bases, and 11 bases stayed unmatched. The CDR3, as DNA: TGTGCCAGCAGACAAGGGACAGGGTCCCCCCATGGCTACACCTTC. Protein product: CASRQGTGSPHGYTF.

CDR3 sequence reads: CASTTGGIADTQYF. The CDR3 DNA is TGTGCCAGCACGACAGGGGGCATCGCAGATACGCAGTATTTT. The chain is built from TRBV27 and TRBJ2-3; 10 nucleotides agree with TRBD1. CDR1 and CDR2 from the germline V gene are MNHEY and SMNVEV (reference sequence). This CDR3 contains 14 residues. J gave up 4 bases and V 7 bases, and 5 bases lay outside the gene matches.

The V gene is TRBV5-1, the J gene TRBJ2-5, with D maybe TRBD2 (6 bases). From germline, CDR1 is SGHRS and CDR2 YFSETQ. The CDR3 consists of 14 residues. V gave up 1 base and J gave up 5 bases, with 12 bases separating them. Here the CDR3 reads CASSLTSSVETQYF. CDR3 nucleotide sequence: TGCGCCAGCAGCTTGACTAGCTCGGTGGAGACCCAGTACTTC.

This sequence joins TRBV7-2 and TRBJ1-6, with D uncertain. The V and J ends lost 0 bases and 9 bases respectively, with 9 bases between them. The CDR3 covers 14 residues. Germline V gene data show CDR1 as SGHTA and CDR2 as FQGNSA. Here the CDR3 reads CASSLALGSSPLHF. The CDR3 bases are TGTGCCAGCAGCTTAGCCCTGGGGAGTTCACCCCTCCACTTT.